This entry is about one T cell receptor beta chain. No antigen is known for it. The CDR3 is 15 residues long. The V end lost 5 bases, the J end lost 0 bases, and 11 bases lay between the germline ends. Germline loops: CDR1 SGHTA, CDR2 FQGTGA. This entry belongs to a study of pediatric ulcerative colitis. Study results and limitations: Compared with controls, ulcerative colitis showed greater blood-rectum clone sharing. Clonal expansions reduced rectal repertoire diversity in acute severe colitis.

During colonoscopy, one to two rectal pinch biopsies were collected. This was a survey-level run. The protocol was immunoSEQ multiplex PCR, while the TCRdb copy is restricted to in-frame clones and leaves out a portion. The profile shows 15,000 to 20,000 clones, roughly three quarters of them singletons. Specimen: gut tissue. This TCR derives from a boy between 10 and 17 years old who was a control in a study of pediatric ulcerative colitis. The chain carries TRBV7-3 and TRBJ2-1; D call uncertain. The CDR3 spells CASSTDISSYNEQFF. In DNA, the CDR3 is TGTGCCAGCAGCACCGACATAAGCTCCTACAATGAGCAGTTCTTC.